This entry features one T cell receptor beta chain sequence. What it binds is unknown. The data derive from a study of T cells in Graves' hyperthyroidism and ophthalmopathy. Study-wide points: It was a median roughly six months before onset that the model predicted ophthalmopathy. The majority of expanded thyroid clonotypes above 0.001 also appeared in blood.

TCR beta CDR3 regions were amplified from RNA. Carried out on the TCR CDR3, a first-round RT-PCR used the HTBI primer set. Each CDR3 protein is one row after TCRdb ran MiXCR on the multiplex PCR reads. This sample has about 500,000 distinct CDR3 sequences, with approximately 49% found just once. Germline-derived CDR1 and CDR2 are DFQATT and SNEGSKA (reference sequence). The J segment lost 5 bases and the V segment lost 6 bases, leaving 8 bases of the junction unmatched. The CDR3 is 15 amino acids. Uncontrolled infection, other autoimmune disease, pregnancy or lactation disqualified patients from enrolment.

This rearrangement joins TRBV20-1 to TRBJ1-6, with 9 nucleotides matching TRBD1. The source of this sequence is an adult woman with Graves' disease, either hyperthyroidism or ophthalmopathy (not recorded which). The sample was peripheral blood or thyroid tissue (not recorded which). The CDR3 protein is CSAFPGQGNNSPLHF. CDR3 sequence (DNA): TGCAGTGCCTTCCCGGGACAGGGCAATAATTCACCCCTCCACTTT.